The next 8 T cell receptor beta chains were all read from a single sample in a study of blood T cell repertoires in COVID-19. Some clones are missing from TCRdb's copy, which holds only in-frame ones; the method was immunoSEQ multiplex PCR. The sample lists 250,000 to 300,000 clones; about nine tenths were seen once. Sequencing used PBMCs or T cells enriched from blood (not recorded which). The receptors derive from a woman in her forties who had recovered from COVID-19.

This clone was picked up one time. The V gene is TRBV30, the J gene TRBJ2-7, with D perhaps TRBD1 (5 bases). The CDR3 is made up of 13 amino acids. Germline CDR1 GTSNPN, CDR2 SVGIG (reference sequence). Between the trimmed V and J ends, which lost 5 bases and 2 bases, there was a span of 13 bases. CDR3 sequence: CAWEVKGTYEQYF. DNA for the CDR3: TGTGCCTGGGAAGTTAAGGGGACCTACGAGCAGTACTTC. Together with reference TRBV30 and TRBJ2-7, the CDR3 gives the full variable domain: SQTIHQWPATLVQPVGSPLSLECTVEGTSNPNLYWYRQAAGRGLQLLFYSVGIGQISSEVPQNLSASRPQDRQFILSSKKLLLSDSGFYLCAWEVKGTYEQYFGPGTRLTVT.

V gene TRBV6-5 combines with J gene TRBJ1-5; D is ambiguous. The germline V and J ends were trimmed by 0 bases and 5 bases, with 8 bases remaining between them. There are 14 residues in the CDR3. Germline V CDR1 and CDR2: MNHEY, SVGAGI. The CDR3 loop is CASSYSTGYQPQHF. The DNA for the CDR3 is TGTGCCAGCAGTTACTCTACCGGTTATCAGCCCCAGCATTTT.

J is TRBJ1-4 and V is TRBV18; D call uncertain. This CDR3 region has 11 residues. Germline lookup yields CDR1 KGHSH and CDR2 LQKENI. With 5 bases removed from V and 10 bases from J, the gap between germline ends came to 8 bases. The CDR3 DNA follows: TGTGCCAGCTCAATGAGTGGAAAACTGTTTTTT. This codes for CASSMSGKLFF.

In its sample, this clone was seen once. This chain links TRBV7-9 with TRBJ2-2; the D gene is possibly TRBD2 (5 bases). Trimming stripped 0 bases from V and 7 bases from J, with 12 bases between. The CDR3 spans 15 residues. Germline assignment: CDR1 SEHNR and CDR2 FQNEAQ (reference sequence). The CDR3 loop is CASSLASTTSGELFF. CDR3 sequence (DNA): TGTGCCAGCAGCTTAGCATCGACAACTAGCGGGGAGCTGTTTTTT.

This clone was picked up one time. V and J are TRBV9 and TRBJ2-5, with D perhaps matching TRBD2 (6 bases). Trimming left V 5 bases short and J 2 bases short, with 13 bases between. Germline lookup yields CDR1 SGDLS and CDR2 YYNGEE. CDR3 length: 14 residues. CDR3 amino acids: CASSKEGTQETQYF. The CDR3 DNA reads TGTGCCAGCAGTAAGGAGGGAACTCAAGAGACCCAGTACTTC.

V usage is TRBV7-3 and J usage is TRBJ1-6; 8 bases align to TRBD1. With 2 bases clipped from V and 5 bases from J, the junction kept 8 bases outside the gene matches. Germline loops: CDR1 SGHTA, CDR2 FQGTGA. This CDR3 comprises 17 residues. The DNA for the CDR3 is TGTGCCAGCAGCTTAGGCAGGGGGCGGGGGAATAATTCACCCCTCCACTTT. This sequence encodes CASSLGRGRGNNSPLHF.

The chain carries TRBV10-3 and TRBJ2-5; 7 bases are a match to TRBD1. Germline V CDR1 and CDR2: ENHRY, SYGVKD. The CDR3 is made up of 12 amino acids. The J segment lost 7 bases and the V segment lost 4 bases, leaving 3 bases of the junction unmatched. The CDR3 here is CAISGQGLTQYF. The CDR3 region has the DNA TGTGCCATCAGTGGACAGGGATTGACCCAGTACTTC.

The V call is TRBV12-5, the J call TRBJ1-3, with TRBD1 matching over 8 bases. The CDR3 length is 18 residues. Germline trimming cut 0 bases from V and 1 base from J; bases unmatched to any gene: 8. Germline assignment: CDR1 LGHNT and CDR2 FRNRAP. CDR3 loop: CASGLVRTGTRSGNTIYF. As DNA, the CDR3 is TGTGCTAGTGGTTTGGTTCGGACAGGGACTCGGTCTGGAAACACCATATATTTT. Filled out from reference TRBV12-5 and TRBJ1-3, the complete variable domain reads DARVTQTPRHKVTEMGQEVTMRCQPILGHNTVFWYRQTMMQGLELLAYFRNRAPLDDSGMPKDRFSAEMPDATLATLKIQPSEPRDSAVYFCASGLVRTGTRSGNTIYFGEGSWLTVV.